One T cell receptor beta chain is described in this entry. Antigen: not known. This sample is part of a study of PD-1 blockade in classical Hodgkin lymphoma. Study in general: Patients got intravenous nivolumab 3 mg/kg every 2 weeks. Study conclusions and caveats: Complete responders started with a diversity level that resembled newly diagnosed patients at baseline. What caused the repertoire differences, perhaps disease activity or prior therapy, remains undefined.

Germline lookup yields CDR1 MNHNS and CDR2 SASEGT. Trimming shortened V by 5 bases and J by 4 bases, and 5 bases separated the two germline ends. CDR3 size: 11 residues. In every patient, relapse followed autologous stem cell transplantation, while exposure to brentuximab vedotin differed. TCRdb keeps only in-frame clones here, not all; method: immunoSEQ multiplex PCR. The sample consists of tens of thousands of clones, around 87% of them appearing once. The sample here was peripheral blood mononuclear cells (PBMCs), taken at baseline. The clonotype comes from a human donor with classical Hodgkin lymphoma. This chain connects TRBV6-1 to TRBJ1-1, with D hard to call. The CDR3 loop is CASSFLTEAFF. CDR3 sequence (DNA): TGTGCCAGCAGTTTCCTCACTGAAGCTTTCTTT.